One sample yielded the 25 T cell receptor beta chains listed below, sequenced in a study of cytomegalovirus exposure and HLA in healthy donors. Using immunoSEQ multiplex PCR, the repertoire was profiled, and TCRdb retains in-frame clones only, with some absent. In the table there are tens of thousands of clones, just over 95% of which are singletons. Material for sequencing was PBMCs. The receptors here all came from a woman between 18 and 29 years old in good health and CMV-seropositive.

This chain uses TRBV2 with TRBJ2-3; a possible D gene is TRBD2 (6 bases). V was pared by 2 bases and J by 4 bases, with 13 bases between. Germline CDR1 is SNHLY and CDR2 is FYNNEI. The CDR3 spans 15 residues. The CDR3 region is CASSEPGRWSDTQYF. CDR3 DNA: TGTGCCAGCAGTGAACCAGGGAGGTGGTCAGATACGCAGTATTTT. The whole variable domain, filled in from reference TRBV2 and TRBJ2-3, reads EPEVTQTPSHQVTQMGQEVILRCVPISNHLYFYWYRQILGQKVEFLVSFYNNEISEKSEIFDDQFSVERPDGSNFTLKIRSTKLEDSAMYFCASSEPGRWSDTQYFGPGTRLTVL.

The gene calls are TRBV11-1 and TRBJ2-1; TRBD2 matches 12 bases. Germline trimming cut 5 bases from V and 13 bases from J; bases unmatched to any gene: 12. The length of the CDR3 is 15 residues. Germline CDR1 and CDR2: SGHAT and FQDESV (reference sequence). CDR3: CASSPTTSGSRAQFF. CDR3 sequence (DNA): TGTGCCAGCAGCCCGACGACTAGCGGGAGTCGAGCCCAGTTCTTC. The full variable domain, completed using reference TRBV11-1 and TRBJ2-1, is EAEVAQSPRYKITEKSQAVAFWCDPISGHATLYWYRQILGQGPELLVQFQDESVVDDSQLPKDRFSAERLKGVDSTLKIQPAELGDSAMYLCASSPTTSGSRAQFFGPGTRLTVL.

The gene calls are TRBV4-2 and TRBJ2-1, with 13 bases lining up with TRBD2. The CDR3 consists of 15 residues. V lost 4 bases to trimming and J lost 8 bases; unmatched junction nucleotides: 5. Germline V gene lookup returns CDR1 LGHNA and CDR2 YNFKEQ. The CDR3: CASSPTSGRGDEQFF. The CDR3 nucleotides read TGTGCCAGCAGCCCTACTAGCGGGAGGGGGGATGAGCAGTTCTTC.

The V call is TRBV7-2, the J call TRBJ2-5; tentatively, D is TRBD2 (6 bases). Trimming left V 4 bases short and J 7 bases short, with 13 bases between. The CDR3 covers 13 residues. Germline values: CDR1 SGHTA, CDR2 FQGNSA. Here the CDR3 DNA reads TGTGCCAGCAGCTCGGACTATTGGGGGACCCAGTACTTC. It yields the protein CASSSDYWGTQYF.

This clone has a single count. The chain links TRBV9 to TRBJ1-2, with a weak D call TRBD1 (6 bases). V gave up 4 bases and J gave up 2 bases, with 12 bases separating them. Germline CDR1 SGDLS, CDR2 YYNGEE. The CDR3 consists of 14 residues. The chain's CDR3 is CASSRSRGNYGYTF. In DNA, the CDR3 is TGTGCCAGCAGCAGATCCAGGGGAAACTATGGCTACACCTTC.

This clone occurred once. The gene calls are TRBV9 and TRBJ2-5; TRBD2 aligns across 8 bases. V shed 0 bases and J 1 base; nucleotides not matched to a gene: 2. CDR3 length: 15 amino acids. From germline, CDR1 is SGDLS and CDR2 YYNGEE. Here the CDR3 reads CASSVGTSGQETQYF. The CDR3, as DNA: TGTGCCAGCAGCGTAGGAACTAGCGGCCAAGAGACCCAGTACTTC. Variable domain in full (rest from reference TRBV9 and TRBJ2-5): DSGVTQTPKHLITATGQRVTLRCSPRSGDLSVYWYQQSLDQGLQFLIQYYNGEERAKGNILERFSAQQFPDLHSELNLSSLELGDSALYFCASSVGTSGQETQYFGPGTRLLVL.

This chain joins TRBV18 and TRBJ2-5; 9 bases match TRBD1. The CDR3 has 15 residues. The trim removed 3 bases at V and 4 bases at J, leaving 6 bases unmatched. From germline, CDR1 is KGHSH and CDR2 LQKENI. This chain's CDR3 is CASSPTGQGRETQYF. The CDR3 bases are TGTGCCAGCTCACCGACAGGACAGGGGCGAGAGACCCAGTACTTC.

The V call is TRBV28, the J call TRBJ2-1; 7 nucleotides line up with TRBD2. The V segment lost 1 base and the J segment 7 bases; nucleotides outside the gene matches: 28. The CDR3 is 22 residues long. Germline CDR1 MDHEN, CDR2 SYDVKM. CDR3 nucleotides: TGTGCCAGCAGTTTATACAAGACCCAGCCTCGATCACCTAGCGGAGTTTTGAATGAGCAGTTCTTC. This translates into CASSLYKTQPRSPSGVLNEQFF.

This rearrangement joins TRBV4-3 to TRBJ1-2; no firm D call. The germline CDR1 and CDR2 sequences are LGHNA and YSLEER. CDR3 length: 16 residues. The V end lost 1 base, the J end lost 4 bases, and 16 bases lay between the germline ends. CDR3 protein: CASSQASSAKPYGYTF. The CDR3 region has the DNA TGCGCCAGCAGCCAAGCTTCGTCCGCTAAACCCTATGGCTACACCTTC.

This chain connects TRBV27 to TRBJ1-1, with a possible D match to TRBD1 (6 bases). There are 15 residues in the CDR3. Germline values: CDR1 MNHEY, CDR2 SMNVEV (reference sequence). V lost 5 bases, J lost 1 base, and 14 bases lay in between. CDR3 nucleotide sequence: TGTGCCAGCAGTCCAATCGGGACACCGAACACTGAAGCTTTCTTT. Its translation: CASSPIGTPNTEAFF.

V gene TRBV28 combines with J gene TRBJ2-2, with D hard to call. Trimming pared 6 bases from V and 4 bases from J, leaving 6 bases between. This CDR3 region has 12 residues. Germline V gene data show CDR1 as MDHEN and CDR2 as SYDVKM. CDR3 loop: CASSLITGELFF. CDR3 DNA sequence: TGTGCCAGCAGCCTTATCACCGGGGAGCTGTTTTTT.

The chain links TRBV7-9 to TRBJ2-5; D is possibly TRBD2 (6 bases). V shed 2 bases and J shed 0 bases, with 10 bases lying between them. The CDR3 is made up of 15 amino acids. The germline gives CDR1 SEHNR, CDR2 FQNEAQ (reference sequence). The CDR3 region has the DNA TGTGCCAGCAGCTTAATAGCTAGCGACCAAGAGACCCAGTACTTC. Protein sequence: CASSLIASDQETQYF. Full variable domain (rest looked up from reference TRBV7-9 and TRBJ2-5): DTGVSQNPRHKITKRGQNVTFRCDPISEHNRLYWYRQTLGQGPEFLTYFQNEAQLEKSRLLSDRFSAERPKGSFSTLEIQRTEQGDSAMYLCASSLIASDQETQYFGPGTRLLVL.

This chain uses TRBV7-9 with TRBJ1-1, with 9 bases fitting TRBD1. V was pared by 5 bases and J by 5 bases, with 21 bases of the junction left unmatched. Looked up from germline, CDR1 is SEHNR and CDR2 is FQNEAQ (reference sequence). The CDR3 totals 19 residues. CDR3 coding DNA: TGTGCCAGCAGCCCGCGGATGATAACACAGGGGGCAAGAAAGACTGAAGCTTTCTTT. This translates into CASSPRMITQGARKTEAFF.

As regards this clone: Germline is not matched at one junction end, which may reflect a read error. J is TRBJ1-5 and V is TRBV27; D perhaps matches TRBD1 (5 bases). Germline-derived CDR1 and CDR2 are MNHEY and SMNVEV (reference sequence). The CDR3 runs 15 residues. CDR3 coding DNA: TGTGCCAGCAGTCTATCCAGGGACTTGAATCAGCCCCAGCATTTT. Its translation: CASSLSRDLNQPQHF.

The chain's CDR3 is CASSFGRARQETQYF. CDR3 in DNA: TGTGCCAGCAGCTTCGGGCGGGCGAGGCAGGAGACCCAGTACTTC. The chain is built from TRBV7-2 and TRBJ2-5; TRBD2 might be the D (5 bases). This CDR3 has 15 amino acids. V gave up 3 bases and J gave up 5 bases, with 16 bases separating them. CDR1 SGHTA and CDR2 FQGNSA come from the germline V gene.

The genes are TRBV7-8 and TRBJ2-3; TRBD2 aligns across 11 bases. The CDR3 is made up of 16 amino acids. V lost 0 bases and J lost 7; bases outside the gene matches: 6. From germline, CDR1 is SGHVS and CDR2 FQNEAQ. In DNA, the CDR3 is TGTGCCAGCAGCTTAGCTCAGGCTAGCGGGAGGCATACGCAGTATTTT. Its protein is CASSLAQASGRHTQYF.

This chain uses TRBV5-8 with TRBJ1-4, with TRBD1 identical over 7 bases. The CDR3 is made up of 15 amino acids. Germline V gene data show CDR1 as SGHTS and CDR2 as YDEGEE. Unmatched junction bases numbered 3, after V lost 3 bases and J lost 1 base. The CDR3 DNA reads TGTGCCAGCAGCTCTAGACAGGGAACTAATGAAAAACTGTTTTTT. Protein product: CASSSRQGTNEKLFF.

The genes are TRBV7-2 and TRBJ1-5; D not certain. This CDR3 has 14 amino acids. CDR1 and CDR2 (germline): SGHTA, FQGNSA. The V end was cut by 5 bases, the J end by 0 bases, with 8 bases between. The chain's CDR3 is CASSPGFSNQPQHF. The DNA of the CDR3 is TGTGCCAGCAGCCCGGGGTTTAGCAATCAGCCCCAGCATTTT.

This clone was seen only a few times. The genes are TRBV19 and TRBJ2-1; TRBD2 matches 7 bases. This CDR3 is built from 15 residues. Germline V CDR1 and CDR2: LNHDA, SQIVND (reference sequence). V lost 1 base, J lost 8 bases, and 8 bases stayed unmatched. The CDR3 sequence: CASSIAERAGHEQFF. The CDR3 DNA reads TGTGCCAGTAGTATAGCGGAGCGAGCGGGACATGAGCAGTTCTTC.

The chain is built from TRBV27 and TRBJ2-2; 9 positions agree with TRBD1. J was trimmed by 4 bases and V by 5 bases; bases with no gene match: 8. CDR3 length: 16 residues. Germline assignment: CDR1 MNHEY and CDR2 SMNVEV (reference sequence). The CDR3 region has the DNA TGTGCCAGCAGTCTCCACAGGGGGCGGCTCACCGGGGAGCTGTTTTTT. Translation gives CASSLHRGRLTGELFF.

The rearrangement links TRBV7-2 to TRBJ2-1, with 10 positions matching TRBD2. This CDR3 spans 16 amino acids. CDR1 SGHTA and CDR2 FQGNSA come from the germline V gene. V was clipped by 1 base and J by 7 bases; unmatched bases: 7. CDR3 nucleotide sequence: TGTGCCAGCAGCTTAGTGTCTAGCGGGGGAAGGAATGAGCAGTTCTTC. Translating gives CASSLVSSGGRNEQFF.

The rearrangement uses TRBV5-1 and TRBJ1-1; D is unclear. CDR3 size: 13 residues. Germline V CDR1 and CDR2: SGHRS, YFSETQ. The V end lost 7 bases, the J end lost 1 base, and 11 bases lay between the germline ends. CDR3 bases: TGCGCCAGCGCCTTGACACCGAACACTGAAGCTTTCTTT. As protein: CASALTPNTEAFF.

The rearrangement joins TRBV5-4 to TRBJ1-1; TRBD1 might be the D (6 bases). Germline assignment: CDR1 SGHNT and CDR2 YYREEE (reference sequence). V was cut by 5 bases and J by 2 bases, with 13 bases left in between. This CDR3 contains 14 residues. The CDR3 bases are TGTGCCAGCAGTAAAGGACAGCGAAACACTGAAGCTTTCTTT. Translation gives CASSKGQRNTEAFF.

The V call is TRBV19, the J call TRBJ2-2; 9 positions agree with TRBD1. V dropped 7 bases and J dropped 1; count of bases not matched to a gene: 7. CDR3 length equals 16 residues. Per germline, CDR1 LNHDA and CDR2 SQIVND (reference sequence). CDR3 loop: CASTVDRGGNTGELFF. Written as DNA, the CDR3 is TGTGCCAGTACCGTGGACAGGGGAGGGAACACCGGGGAGCTGTTTTTT.

This clone was recorded once. V usage is TRBV11-2 and J usage is TRBJ2-3, with a tentative D call TRBD1 (6 bases). V was shortened by 3 bases and J by 1 base, with 17 bases between the two germline ends. The CDR3 extends over 17 amino acids. Germline CDR1 is SGHAT and CDR2 is FQNNGV. In DNA, the CDR3 is TGTGCCAGCAGCTTCCTCAAAACAGGGTTAGGCACAGATACGCAGTATTTT. Its protein product is CASSFLKTGLGTDTQYF.